The clone carrying this T cell receptor beta chain turned up a few times. This specimen comes from a study of CD8 T cells in Susac syndrome. With random hexamers, reverse transcription was performed on about 0.45 to 1 ug of RNA. TCRdb reprocessed the immunoSEQ multiplex PCR reads with MiXCR, giving one entry per CDR3 protein. The sample consists of 400,000 to 550,000 distinct CDR3 sequences, roughly 85% of them appearing once. The CDR3 consists of 15 residues. Deletions cut 6 bases from V and 0 bases from J, with 12 bases between. CDR1 is SGHTA and CDR2 is FQGTGA in the germline V gene. V is TRBV7-3 and J is TRBJ2-1; D perhaps matches TRBD2 (5 bases). The material sequenced was CD8+ T cells from PBMCs. This sequence originates from a human donor with multiple sclerosis. The CDR3, as DNA: TGTGCCAGCAGTCCCCTTGGGAGCTCCTACAATGAGCAGTTCTTC. This gives the protein CASSPLGSSYNEQFF.